These 27 T cell receptor beta chains were sequenced from one sample in a study of identical twins. TCRdb re-called the 5' RACE reads through MiXCR, storing one row per CDR3 protein. The sample shows 700,000 or so distinct CDR3 sequences, around 20% of them seen only once. This same sample was also part of a study on T cells expressing NK-cell markers.

Material for sequencing was PBMCs. Receptors originate from a woman aged 18 to 35 in good health.

V gene TRBV7-2 combines with J gene TRBJ2-3, with D unclear. The V and J ends lost 1 base and 2 bases respectively, with 7 bases between them. From germline, CDR1 is SGHTA and CDR2 FQGNSA. The CDR3 contains 14 residues. In DNA form, the CDR3 reads TGTGCCAGCAGCTTAGTCCGCTCCACAGATACGCAGTATTTT. It codes for CASSLVRSTDTQYF.

The chain links TRBV6-2 or TRBV6-3 to TRBJ2-5, with TRBD1 identical over 7 bases. Germline V gene lookup returns CDR1 MNHEY and CDR2 SVGEGT. Trimming removed 6 bases from V and 2 bases from J; junction bases left unmatched: 9. CDR3 size: 15 residues. CDR3 loop: CASRDNRQGQETQYF. The CDR3 nucleotides read TGTGCCAGCAGGGACAACAGACAGGGACAAGAGACCCAGTACTTC.

This clonotype was detected only a few times. The chain joins TRBV12-3 or TRBV12-4 to TRBJ2-1, with D uncertain. The V and J ends lost 7 bases and 7 bases respectively, with 11 bases between them. This CDR3 contains 12 residues. The CDR3 here is CASTKNGNEQFF. Written as DNA, the CDR3 is TGTGCCAGCACCAAAAACGGGAATGAGCAGTTCTTC.

This sequence joins TRBV27 and TRBJ2-1; possibly TRBD2 for D (5 bases). Germline loops: CDR1 MNHEY, CDR2 SMNVEV (reference sequence). The CDR3 loop spans 15 amino acids. V shed 10 bases and J shed 0 bases, with 16 bases lying between them. The CDR3 region has the DNA TGTGCCACCAGGCGGGCCGGGAACTCCTACAATGAGCAGTTCTTC. Protein sequence: CATRRAGNSYNEQFF.

This clonotype was counted a few times. The rearrangement joins TRBV5-1 to TRBJ2-7, with D perhaps given as TRBD1 or TRBD2 (5 bases each). This CDR3 contains 16 residues. The germline CDR1 and CDR2 sequences are SGHRS and YFSETQ. Deletions cut 3 bases from V and 2 bases from J, with 18 bases between. The CDR3 DNA sequence: TGCGCCAGCAGCTATGCATCCCCCCGAGGGGCCTACGAGCAGTACTTC. It yields the protein CASSYASPRGAYEQYF.

The V call is TRBV7-9, the J call TRBJ2-1; 9 bases are shared with TRBD1. CDR1 SEHNR and CDR2 FQNEAQ come from the germline V gene (reference sequence). With 5 bases clipped from V and 5 bases from J, the junction kept 7 bases outside the gene matches. The CDR3 sequence is 15 residues long. The CDR3 DNA follows: TGTGCCAGCAGCCCAACAGGGGGCGCGGACAATGAGCAGTTCTTC. Encoded protein: CASSPTGGADNEQFF.

The chain recombines TRBV5-6 with TRBJ2-1; 8 bases are shared with TRBD2. This CDR3 comprises 14 residues. V gave up 3 bases and J gave up 6 bases; unmatched junction bases: 5. Germline lookup yields CDR1 SGHDT and CDR2 YYEEEE. CDR3 coding DNA: TGTGCCAGCAGCTCTCGGCGGGAGGCCAATGAGCAGTTCTTC. Translating it yields CASSSRREANEQFF.

In nucleotides, the CDR3 is TGTGCCAGCAGCGTATTGAGGGCTAGCGGGGTCACAGATACGCAGTATTTT. This sequence encodes CASSVLRASGVTDTQYF. V usage is TRBV9 and J usage is TRBJ2-3, with 9 bases matching TRBD2. CDR1 SGDLS and CDR2 YYNGEE come from the germline V gene. The CDR3 has 17 amino acids. V gave up 1 base and J gave up 2 bases; unmatched junction bases: 8.

This clonotype turned up a few times. V is TRBV7-6 and J is TRBJ2-2; 7 bases are shared with TRBD1. The CDR3 loop spans 15 amino acids. Germline CDR1 is SGHVS and CDR2 is FNYEAQ. Losses at the gene ends were 10 bases for V and 2 bases for J; bases not matched to a gene: 10. The CDR3 sequence: CATELSGGNTGELFF. The CDR3 DNA sequence: TGTGCCACCGAATTATCAGGGGGAAACACCGGGGAGCTGTTTTTT.

This clonotype has just a few counts. V gene TRBV2 combines with J gene TRBJ2-5; D not resolved. This CDR3 region has 12 residues. Germline assignment: CDR1 SNHLY and CDR2 FYNNEI. V gave up 6 bases and J gave up 5 bases, with 10 bases separating them. This CDR3 reads CASRESAETQYF. The CDR3 bases are TGTGCCAGCAGGGAGAGCGCGGAGACCCAGTACTTC.

This clonotype appeared many times. The chain employs TRBV5-6 and TRBJ1-1; 12 nucleotides line up with TRBD1. CDR1 is SGHDT, CDR2 YYEEEE, per germline. The CDR3 is 15 amino acids. Unmatched junction bases numbered 4, after V lost 4 bases and J lost 3 bases. CDR3 loop: CASSPGQGAYTEAFF. In nucleotides, the CDR3 is TGTGCCAGCAGCCCGGGACAGGGGGCTTACACTGAAGCTTTCTTT.

This sequence joins TRBV5-1 and TRBJ2-7, with 7 bases fitting TRBD1. V dropped 5 bases and J dropped 2; count of bases not matched to a gene: 13. Germline V gives CDR1 SGHRS, CDR2 YFSETQ. The CDR3 contains 16 residues. The CDR3 here is CASRPAAHRGPYEQYF. The CDR3, as DNA: TGCGCCAGCAGACCCGCTGCCCACAGGGGCCCCTACGAGCAGTACTTC.

This clonotype occurred many times. CDR3: CASRLSSYEQYF. In DNA form, the CDR3 reads TGTGCCAGCAGGCTGAGCTCCTACGAGCAGTACTTC. The V call is TRBV12-3 or TRBV12-4, the J call TRBJ2-7; D uncertain. V was pared by 6 bases and J by 0 bases, with 6 bases between. This CDR3 contains 12 residues.

V usage is TRBV5-1 and J usage is TRBJ1-1; tentative D call: TRBD1 (5 bases). The germline CDR1 and CDR2 sequences are SGHRS and YFSETQ. The CDR3 totals 14 residues. V dropped 2 bases and J dropped 4 bases, with 12 bases sitting between them. This CDR3 reads CASSLQAPATEAFF. CDR3 nucleotide sequence: TGCGCCAGCAGCTTACAGGCGCCGGCCACTGAAGCTTTCTTT.

This chain links TRBV6-1 with TRBJ1-5; 9 bases fit TRBD1. The germline gives CDR1 MNHNS, CDR2 SASEGT. Trimming at V came to 3 bases and at J to 14 bases, leaving 8 bases not matched to a gene. The CDR3 sequence is 13 residues long. CDR3 protein: CASSETNRDREHF. The CDR3 DNA reads as TGTGCCAGCAGTGAGACGAACCGGGACAGGGAGCATTTT.

This clonotype has more than one count but fewer than ten. This chain links TRBV5-1 with TRBJ2-5; 11 bases are shared with TRBD1. Germline assignment: CDR1 SGHRS and CDR2 YFSETQ. The CDR3 is 16 amino acids. Losses at the gene ends were 1 base for V and 2 bases for J; bases not matched to a gene: 4. Here the CDR3 reads CASSLRGQGEQETQYF. The CDR3 DNA sequence: TGCGCCAGCAGCTTGAGGGGACAGGGGGAGCAAGAGACCCAGTACTTC.

This clonotype was detected a few times. This chain links TRBV15 with TRBJ2-7, with a tentative D call TRBD1 (5 bases). The CDR3 runs to 15 residues. Looked up from germline, CDR1 is LNHNV and CDR2 is YYDKDF (reference sequence). V was cut by 1 base and J by 2 bases, with 12 bases left in between. As DNA, the CDR3 is TGTGCCACCAGCAGAGGTCCCAGGGCACCCTACGAGCAGTACTTC. Its protein is CATSRGPRAPYEQYF.

In this sample, this clonotype turned up a few times. The chain is built from TRBV5-6 and TRBJ2-5, with no clear D. CDR3 length equals 13 residues. V lost 1 base and J lost 5, with 9 bases in between. Germline V gives CDR1 SGHDT, CDR2 YYEEEE. CDR3 coding DNA: TGTGCCAGCAGCTTGTTGTTGGACGAGACCCAGTACTTC. Translation gives CASSLLLDETQYF.

This clonotype was observed once. The chain recombines TRBV6-1 with TRBJ2-1; D is ambiguous. V was clipped by 5 bases and J by 4 bases, with 12 bases between them. Looked up from germline, CDR1 is MNHNS and CDR2 is SASEGT. CDR3 length: 14 amino acids. The CDR3 coding sequence is TGTGCCAGCAGTCAAGGAAGCGCGTACAATGAGCAGTTCTTC. Amino acid sequence: CASSQGSAYNEQFF.

This clonotype has a handful of counts. The V and J genes are TRBV7-9 and TRBJ2-1; unclear D gene. CDR3 length: 12 amino acids. From germline, CDR1 is SEHNR and CDR2 FQNEAQ (reference sequence). V lost 1 base and J 7 bases, leaving 5 bases between the germline ends. The CDR3 nucleotides read TGTGCCAGCAGCTTAGTTAAAAATGAGCAGTTCTTC. It codes for CASSLVKNEQFF.

This clonotype appeared once. The gene calls are TRBV3-1 and TRBJ2-7; D might be TRBD1 (5 bases). CDR1 is LGHDT and CDR2 is YNNKEL in the germline V gene (reference sequence). The CDR3 has 16 residues. Trimming removed 0 bases from V and 0 bases from J, with 12 bases in between. In nucleotides, the CDR3 is TGTGCCAGCAGCCAAGAGGCAGGGTCTTACTCCTACGAGCAGTACTTC. Residues: CASSQEAGSYSYEQYF.

A few counts support this clonotype. This chain uses TRBV20-1 with TRBJ2-7; the match to TRBD1 covers 11 bases. V lost 6 bases and J lost 3; bases outside the gene matches: 4. Germline values: CDR1 DFQATT, CDR2 SNEGSKA (reference sequence). The CDR3 consists of 13 residues. DNA of the CDR3: TGCAGTGCGGGGGGACAGGGGGGCTACGAGCAGTACTTC. This codes for CSAGGQGGYEQYF.

This clonotype has a handful of counts. This rearrangement joins TRBV12-3 or TRBV12-4 to TRBJ2-1; D unclear. This CDR3 has 12 residues. The V end lost 6 bases, the J end lost 6 bases, and 9 bases lay between the germline ends. This chain's CDR3 is CASRYGPNEQFF. In nucleotides, the CDR3 is TGTGCCAGCAGATATGGACCCAATGAGCAGTTCTTC.

The chain is built from TRBV29-1 and TRBJ1-1; D unresolved. CDR1 SQVTM and CDR2 ANQGSEA come from the germline V gene. CDR3 length: 12 amino acids. Trimming cost V 7 bases and J 3 bases, with 12 bases left between them. The CDR3 nucleotides are TGCAGCGCCTCTAATGGGGACACTGAAGCTTTCTTT. It codes for CSASNGDTEAFF.

This clonotype appeared a few times. This chain uses TRBV12-3 or TRBV12-4 with TRBJ1-1; no definite D call. The CDR3 extends over 16 amino acids. Trimming took off 5 bases at V and 1 base at J, with 17 bases between the two ends. CDR3 nucleotides: TGTGCCAGCAGTCACCGGGGTAAACGAGGGAACACTGAAGCTTTCTTT. This sequence encodes CASSHRGKRGNTEAFF.

This clonotype was seen ten or more times. One junction end disagrees with the germline gene, perhaps due to a read error. The V and J genes are TRBV12-3 or TRBV12-4 and TRBJ1-1; no clear D. CDR3 size: 12 residues. This chain's CDR3 is CASRYPPSWTGF. CDR3 coding DNA: TGTGCCAGCAGGTACCCTCCCAGTTGGACCGGGTTT.

The V gene is TRBV10-3, the J gene TRBJ2-7; 8 nucleotides align to TRBD2. V trimming: 9 bases; J trimming: 5 bases; junction bases outside the gene matches: 9. Germline CDR1 reads ENHRY; CDR2 reads SYGVKD. This CDR3 has 13 amino acids. CDR3 sequence reads: CAIGPREGNEQYF. Written as DNA, the CDR3 is TGTGCCATAGGACCCCGGGAGGGAAACGAGCAGTACTTC.